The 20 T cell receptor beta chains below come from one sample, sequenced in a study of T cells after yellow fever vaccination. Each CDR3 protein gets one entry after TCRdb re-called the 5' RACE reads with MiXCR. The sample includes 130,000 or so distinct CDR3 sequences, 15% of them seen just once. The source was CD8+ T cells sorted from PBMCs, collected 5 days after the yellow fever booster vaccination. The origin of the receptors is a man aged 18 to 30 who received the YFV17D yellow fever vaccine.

CDR3 DNA sequence: TGTGCCAGCAGCGTGCAGGGGAACTCCCACACTGAAGCTTTCTTT. This encodes CASSVQGNSHTEAFF. The V gene is TRBV9, the J gene TRBJ1-1; weak D call: TRBD1 (6 bases). This CDR3 comprises 15 residues. The V and J ends lost 2 bases and 3 bases respectively, with 14 bases between them. CDR1 SGDLS and CDR2 YYNGEE come from the germline V gene.

The CDR3 sequence: CASSPGPLEAFF. The CDR3 nucleotides are TGTGCCAGCAGTCCAGGGCCGCTTGAAGCTTTCTTT. This sequence joins TRBV2 and TRBJ1-1; D may be TRBD1 (5 bases). Germline CDR1 SNHLY, CDR2 FYNNEI. The CDR3 covers 12 residues. Between the trimmed V and J ends, which lost 5 bases and 7 bases, there was a span of 11 bases.

The chain's CDR3 is CASSFNGGEQYF. Written as DNA, the CDR3 is TGTGCCAGCAGTTTTAACGGCGGCGAGCAGTACTTC. The V and J genes are TRBV27 and TRBJ2-7; D is undetermined. This CDR3 region has 12 residues. V was clipped by 3 bases and J by 6 bases, with 9 bases between them. CDR1 and CDR2 (germline): MNHEY, SMNVEV (reference sequence).

The CDR3 sequence: CASSSSTGGHGYTF. Written as DNA, the CDR3 is TGTGCCAGCAGTTCCAGTACCGGGGGGCATGGCTACACCTTC. The rearrangement joins TRBV12-3 or TRBV12-4 to TRBJ1-2; weak D call: TRBD1 (6 bases). The ends were cut back, 4 bases at V and 6 bases at J, with 15 bases in the middle. There are 14 residues in the CDR3.

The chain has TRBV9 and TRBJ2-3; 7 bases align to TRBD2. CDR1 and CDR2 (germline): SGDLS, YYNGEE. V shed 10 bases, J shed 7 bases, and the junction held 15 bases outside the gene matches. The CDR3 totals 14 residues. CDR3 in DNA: TGTGCCTCCGACGACGGGCTAGCGGAAAATACGCAGTATTTT. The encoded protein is CASDDGLAENTQYF.

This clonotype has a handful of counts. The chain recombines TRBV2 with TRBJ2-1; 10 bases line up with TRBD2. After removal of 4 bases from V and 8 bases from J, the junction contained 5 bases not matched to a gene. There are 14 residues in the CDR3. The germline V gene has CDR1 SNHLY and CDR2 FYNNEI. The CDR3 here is CASSGSGGADEQFF. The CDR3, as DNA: TGTGCCAGCAGTGGGAGCGGGGGGGCCGATGAGCAGTTCTTC.

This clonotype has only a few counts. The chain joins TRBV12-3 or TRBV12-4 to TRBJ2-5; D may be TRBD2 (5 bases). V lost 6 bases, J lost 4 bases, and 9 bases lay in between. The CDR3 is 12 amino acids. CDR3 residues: CASRIAIETQYF. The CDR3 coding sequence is TGTGCCAGCAGAATAGCGATAGAGACCCAGTACTTC.

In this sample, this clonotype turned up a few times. DNA of the CDR3: TGTGCCAGCAGTTCCACTAACCGGGACACCGAAGAGACCCAGTACTTC. Translating it yields CASSSTNRDTEETQYF. The chain links TRBV12-3 or TRBV12-4 to TRBJ2-5, with D maybe TRBD1 (6 bases). This CDR3 has 16 amino acids. Trimming took 4 bases from V and 3 from J, leaving 18 bases between them.

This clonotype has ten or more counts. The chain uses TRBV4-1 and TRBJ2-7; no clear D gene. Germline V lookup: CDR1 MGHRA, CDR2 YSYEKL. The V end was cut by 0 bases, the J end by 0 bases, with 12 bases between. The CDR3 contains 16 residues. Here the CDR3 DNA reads TGCGCCAGCAGCCAAGATTCGTTGTCATACTCCTACGAGCAGTACGTC. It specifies CASSQDSLSYSYEQYV.

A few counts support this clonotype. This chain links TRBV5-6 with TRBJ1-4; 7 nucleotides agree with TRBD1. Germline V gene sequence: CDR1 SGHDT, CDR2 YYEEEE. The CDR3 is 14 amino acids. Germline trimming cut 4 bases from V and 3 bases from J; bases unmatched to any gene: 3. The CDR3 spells CASSLGQANEKLFF. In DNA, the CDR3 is TGTGCCAGCAGCCTAGGACAGGCTAATGAAAAACTGTTTTTT.

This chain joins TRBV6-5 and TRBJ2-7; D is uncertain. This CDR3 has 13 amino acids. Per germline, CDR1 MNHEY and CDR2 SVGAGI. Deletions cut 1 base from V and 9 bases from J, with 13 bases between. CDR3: CASSYLPPDGQYV. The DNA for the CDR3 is TGTGCCAGCAGTTACTTACCCCCAGACGGGCAGTACGTC.

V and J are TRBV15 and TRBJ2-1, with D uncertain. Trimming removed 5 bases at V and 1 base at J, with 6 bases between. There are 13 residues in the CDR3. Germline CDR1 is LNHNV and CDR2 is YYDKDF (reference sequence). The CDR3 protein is CATSSTSYNEQFF. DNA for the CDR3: TGTGCCACCAGCTCGACGTCCTACAATGAGCAGTTCTTC.

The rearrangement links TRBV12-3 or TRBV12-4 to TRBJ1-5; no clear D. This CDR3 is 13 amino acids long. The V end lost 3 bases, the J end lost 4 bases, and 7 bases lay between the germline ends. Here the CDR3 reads CASSFYGNQPQHF. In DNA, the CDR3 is TGTGCCAGCAGTTTTTACGGAAATCAGCCCCAGCATTTT.

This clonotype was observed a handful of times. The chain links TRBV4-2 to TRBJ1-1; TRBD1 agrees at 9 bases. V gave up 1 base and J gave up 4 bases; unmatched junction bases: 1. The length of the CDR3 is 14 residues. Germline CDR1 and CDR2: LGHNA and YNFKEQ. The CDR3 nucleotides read TGTGCCAGCAGCCAAGTGGGACAGGGCACTGAAGCTTTCTTT. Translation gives CASSQVGQGTEAFF.

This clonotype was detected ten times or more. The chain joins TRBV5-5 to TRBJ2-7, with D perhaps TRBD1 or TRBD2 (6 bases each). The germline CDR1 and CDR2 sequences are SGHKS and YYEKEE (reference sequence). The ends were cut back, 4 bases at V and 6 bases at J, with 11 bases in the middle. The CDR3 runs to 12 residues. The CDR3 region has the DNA TGTGCCAGCAGCCTAGGGGGAGGCGAGCAGTACGTC. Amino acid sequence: CASSLGGGEQYV.

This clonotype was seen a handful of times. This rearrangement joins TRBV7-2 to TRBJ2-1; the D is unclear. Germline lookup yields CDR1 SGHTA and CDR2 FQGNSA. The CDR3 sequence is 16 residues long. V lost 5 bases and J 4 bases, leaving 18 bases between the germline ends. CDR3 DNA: TGTGCCAGCAGCCTACCGGGCCGATCCCCTTACAATGAGCAGTTCTTC. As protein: CASSLPGRSPYNEQFF.

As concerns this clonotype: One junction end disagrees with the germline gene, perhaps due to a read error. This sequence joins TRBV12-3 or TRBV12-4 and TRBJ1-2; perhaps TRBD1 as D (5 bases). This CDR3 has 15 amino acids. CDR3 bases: TGTGCCAGCAGTCTCACCGCCGGGGGGGACTATGGCTGCACCTTC. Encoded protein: CASSLTAGGDYGCTF.

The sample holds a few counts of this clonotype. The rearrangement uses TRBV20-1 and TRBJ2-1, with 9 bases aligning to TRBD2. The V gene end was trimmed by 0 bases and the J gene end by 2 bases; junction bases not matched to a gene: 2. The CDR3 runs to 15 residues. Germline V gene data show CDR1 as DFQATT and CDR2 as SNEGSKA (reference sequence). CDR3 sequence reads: CSAREVAGAYNEQFF. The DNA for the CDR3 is TGCAGTGCTAGAGAGGTAGCGGGGGCCTACAATGAGCAGTTCTTC.

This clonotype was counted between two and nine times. The CDR3 DNA follows: TGTGCCACCAGCAGAGTAATTGCATCGCCAGCCGCTGGAAACACCATATATTTT. Translated, it gives CATSRVIASPAAGNTIYF. The J gene is TRBJ1-3, the V gene TRBV15; D remains ambiguous. Between the trimmed V and J ends, which lost 1 base and 2 bases, there was a span of 18 bases. The length of the CDR3 is 18 residues. Germline V gene lookup returns CDR1 LNHNV and CDR2 YYDKDF (reference sequence).

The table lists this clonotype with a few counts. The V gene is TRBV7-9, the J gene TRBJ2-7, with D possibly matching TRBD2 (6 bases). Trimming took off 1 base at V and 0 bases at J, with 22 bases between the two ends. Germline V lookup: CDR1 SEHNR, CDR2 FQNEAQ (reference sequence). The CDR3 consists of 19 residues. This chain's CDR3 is CASSLGSLYGTSSSYEQYF. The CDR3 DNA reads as TGTGCCAGCAGCTTAGGGTCACTTTATGGGACTTCGAGCTCCTACGAGCAGTACTTC.